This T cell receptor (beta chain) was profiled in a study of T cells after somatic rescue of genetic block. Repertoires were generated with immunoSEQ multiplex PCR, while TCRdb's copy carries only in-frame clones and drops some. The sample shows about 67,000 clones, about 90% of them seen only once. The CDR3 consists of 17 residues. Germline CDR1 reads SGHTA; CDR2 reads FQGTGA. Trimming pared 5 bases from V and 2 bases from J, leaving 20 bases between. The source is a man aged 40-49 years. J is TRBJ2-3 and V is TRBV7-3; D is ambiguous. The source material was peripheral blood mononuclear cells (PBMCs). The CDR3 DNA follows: TGTGCCAGCAGCCTTAGGCCGGACCGCACCCCCACAGATACGCAGTATTTT. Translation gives CASSLRPDRTPTDTQYF.